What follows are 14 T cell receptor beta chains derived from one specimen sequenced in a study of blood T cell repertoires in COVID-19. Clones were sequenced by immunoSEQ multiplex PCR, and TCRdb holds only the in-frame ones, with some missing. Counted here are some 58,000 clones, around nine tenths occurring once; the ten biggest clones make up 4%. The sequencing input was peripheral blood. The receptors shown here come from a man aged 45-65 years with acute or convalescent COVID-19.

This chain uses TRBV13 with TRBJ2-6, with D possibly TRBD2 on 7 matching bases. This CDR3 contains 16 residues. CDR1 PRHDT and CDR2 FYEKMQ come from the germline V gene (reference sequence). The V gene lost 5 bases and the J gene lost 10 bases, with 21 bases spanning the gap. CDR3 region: CASSLGASGGKNVLTF. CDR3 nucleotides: TGTGCCAGCAGCCTCGGGGCCTCGGGGGGCAAAAACGTCCTGACTTTC.

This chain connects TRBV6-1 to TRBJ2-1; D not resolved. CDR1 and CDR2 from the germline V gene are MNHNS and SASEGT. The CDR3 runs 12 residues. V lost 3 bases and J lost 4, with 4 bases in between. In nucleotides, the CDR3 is TGTGCCAGCAGTGAGACTTACAATGAGCAGTTCTTC. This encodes CASSETYNEQFF.

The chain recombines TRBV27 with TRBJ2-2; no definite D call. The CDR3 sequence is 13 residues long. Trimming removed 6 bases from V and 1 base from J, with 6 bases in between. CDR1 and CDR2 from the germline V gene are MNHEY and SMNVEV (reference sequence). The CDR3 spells CASRRLNTGELFF. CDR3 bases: TGTGCCAGCAGGCGCTTGAACACCGGGGAGCTGTTTTTT.

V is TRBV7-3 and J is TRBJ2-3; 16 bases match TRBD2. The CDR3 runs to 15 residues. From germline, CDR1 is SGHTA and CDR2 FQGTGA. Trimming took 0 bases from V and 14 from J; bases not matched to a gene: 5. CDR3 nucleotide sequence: TGTGCCAGCAGCTTAACGGGACTAGCGGGGGGGCATCCGTATTTT. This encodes CASSLTGLAGGHPYF.

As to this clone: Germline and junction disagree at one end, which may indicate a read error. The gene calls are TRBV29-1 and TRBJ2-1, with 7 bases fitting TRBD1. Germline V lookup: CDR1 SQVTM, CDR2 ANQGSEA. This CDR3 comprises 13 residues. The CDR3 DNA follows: TGCAGCGGTGAAACGGGACAGAATAATGAGCAGTTCTTC. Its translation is CSGETGQNNEQFF.

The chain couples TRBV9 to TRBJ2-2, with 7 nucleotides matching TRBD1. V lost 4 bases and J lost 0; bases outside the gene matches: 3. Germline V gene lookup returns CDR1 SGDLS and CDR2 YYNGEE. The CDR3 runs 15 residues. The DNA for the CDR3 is TGTGCCAGCAGCTCCACAGGGGCGAACACCGGGGAGCTGTTTTTT. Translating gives CASSSTGANTGELFF.

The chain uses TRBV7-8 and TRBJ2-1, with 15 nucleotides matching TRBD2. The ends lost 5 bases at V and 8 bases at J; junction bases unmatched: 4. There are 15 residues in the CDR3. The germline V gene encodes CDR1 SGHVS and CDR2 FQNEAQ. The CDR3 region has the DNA TGTGCCAGCAGCCCCTGGACTAGCGGGGGGGATGAGCAGTTCTTC. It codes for CASSPWTSGGDEQFF. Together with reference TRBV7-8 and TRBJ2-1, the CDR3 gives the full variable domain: GAGVSQSPRYKVAKRGQDVALRCDPISGHVSLFWYQQALGQGPEFLTYFQNEAQLDKSGLPSDRFFAERPEGSVSTLKIQRTQQEDSAVYLCASSPWTSGGDEQFFGPGTRLTVL.

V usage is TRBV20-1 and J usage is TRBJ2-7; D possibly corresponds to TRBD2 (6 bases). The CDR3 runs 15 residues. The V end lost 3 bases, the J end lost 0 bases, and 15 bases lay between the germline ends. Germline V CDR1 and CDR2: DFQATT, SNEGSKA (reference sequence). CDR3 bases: TGCAGTGCTAGTGTACCGGGACTTCTCTCCTACGAGCAGTACTTC. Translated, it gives CSASVPGLLSYEQYF.

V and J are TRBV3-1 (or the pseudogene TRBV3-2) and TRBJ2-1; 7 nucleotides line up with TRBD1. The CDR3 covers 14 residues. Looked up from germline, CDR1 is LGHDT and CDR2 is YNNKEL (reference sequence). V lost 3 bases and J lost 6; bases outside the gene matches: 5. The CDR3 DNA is TGTGCCAGCAGCCACACGGACAGGCCCAATGAGCAGTTCTTC. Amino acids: CASSHTDRPNEQFF.

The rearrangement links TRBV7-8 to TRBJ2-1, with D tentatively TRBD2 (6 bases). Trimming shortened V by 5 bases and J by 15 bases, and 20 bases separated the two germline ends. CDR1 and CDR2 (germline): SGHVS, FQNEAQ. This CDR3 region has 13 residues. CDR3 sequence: CASSTDGTGGRFF. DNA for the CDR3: TGTGCCAGCAGCACTGACGGGACCGGGGGTCGGTTCTTC.

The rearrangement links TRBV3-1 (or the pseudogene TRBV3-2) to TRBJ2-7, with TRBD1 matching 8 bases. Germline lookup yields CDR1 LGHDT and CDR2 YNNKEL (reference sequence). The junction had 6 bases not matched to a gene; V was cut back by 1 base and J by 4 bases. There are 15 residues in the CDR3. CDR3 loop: CASSQVDRGRYEQYF. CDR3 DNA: TGTGCCAGCAGCCAAGTTGACAGGGGAAGATACGAGCAGTACTTC.

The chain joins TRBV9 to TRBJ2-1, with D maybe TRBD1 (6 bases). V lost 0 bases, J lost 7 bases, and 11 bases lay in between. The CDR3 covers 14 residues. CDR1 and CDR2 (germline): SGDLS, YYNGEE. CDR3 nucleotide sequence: TGTGCCAGCAGCGTAGGGGCCAGGGGAAATGAGCAGTTCTTC. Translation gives CASSVGARGNEQFF.

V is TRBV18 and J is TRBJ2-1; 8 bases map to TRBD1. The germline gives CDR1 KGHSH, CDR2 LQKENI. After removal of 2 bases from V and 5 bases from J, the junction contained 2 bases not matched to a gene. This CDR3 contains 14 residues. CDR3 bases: TGTGCCAGCTCACCAACGACAGGGGACAATGAGCAGTTCTTC. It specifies CASSPTTGDNEQFF.

The CDR3 DNA sequence: TGTGCCACCAGCCCACTCCCGGGACTAGCGGGGGCGAACACCGGGGAGCTGTTTTTT. This translates into CATSPLPGLAGANTGELFF. The V and J genes are TRBV24-1 and TRBJ2-2, with 14 bases aligning to TRBD2. Trimming took 7 bases from V and 0 from J; bases not matched to a gene: 9. The germline V gene encodes CDR1 KGHDR and CDR2 SFDVKD. This CDR3 spans 19 amino acids.